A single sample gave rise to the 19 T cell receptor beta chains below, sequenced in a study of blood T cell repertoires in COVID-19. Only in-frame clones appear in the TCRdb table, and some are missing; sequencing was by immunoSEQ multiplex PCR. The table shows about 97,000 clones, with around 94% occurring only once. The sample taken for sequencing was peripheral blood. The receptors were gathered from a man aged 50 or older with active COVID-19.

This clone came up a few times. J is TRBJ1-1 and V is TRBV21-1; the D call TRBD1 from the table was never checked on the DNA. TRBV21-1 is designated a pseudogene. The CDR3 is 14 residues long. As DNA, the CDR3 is TGTGCCAGCAGCTCGGGACAGGCGAACACTGAAGCTTTCTTT. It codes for CASSSGQANTEAFF.

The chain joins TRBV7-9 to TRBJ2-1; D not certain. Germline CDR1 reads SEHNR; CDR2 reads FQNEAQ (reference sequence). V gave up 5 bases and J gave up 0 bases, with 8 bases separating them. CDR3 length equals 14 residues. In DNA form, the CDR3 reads TGTGCCAGCAGCGTATCCAGCTCCTACAATGAGCAGTTCTTC. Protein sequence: CASSVSSSYNEQFF. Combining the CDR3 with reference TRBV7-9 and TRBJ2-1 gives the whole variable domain DTGVSQNPRHKITKRGQNVTFRCDPISEHNRLYWYRQTLGQGPEFLTYFQNEAQLEKSRLLSDRFSAERPKGSFSTLEIQRTEQGDSAMYLCASSVSSSYNEQFFGPGTRLTVL.

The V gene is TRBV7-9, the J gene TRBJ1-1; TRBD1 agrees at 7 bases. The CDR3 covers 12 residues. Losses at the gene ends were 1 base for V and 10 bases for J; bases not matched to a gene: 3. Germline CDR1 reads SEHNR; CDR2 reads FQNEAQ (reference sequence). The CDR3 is CASSLEDRRAFF. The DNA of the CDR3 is TGTGCCAGCAGCTTAGAGGACAGGAGAGCTTTCTTT. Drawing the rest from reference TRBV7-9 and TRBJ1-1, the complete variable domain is DTGVSQNPRHKITKRGQNVTFRCDPISEHNRLYWYRQTLGQGPEFLTYFQNEAQLEKSRLLSDRFSAERPKGSFSTLEIQRTEQGDSAMYLCASSLEDRRAFFGQGTRLTVV.

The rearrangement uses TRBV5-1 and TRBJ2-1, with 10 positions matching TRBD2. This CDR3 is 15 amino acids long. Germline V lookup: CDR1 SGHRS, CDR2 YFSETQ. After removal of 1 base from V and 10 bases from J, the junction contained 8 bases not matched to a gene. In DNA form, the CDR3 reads TGCGCCAGCAGCTTGTCTCTAGCGGGAGAGAAAGAGCAGTTCTTC. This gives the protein CASSLSLAGEKEQFF.

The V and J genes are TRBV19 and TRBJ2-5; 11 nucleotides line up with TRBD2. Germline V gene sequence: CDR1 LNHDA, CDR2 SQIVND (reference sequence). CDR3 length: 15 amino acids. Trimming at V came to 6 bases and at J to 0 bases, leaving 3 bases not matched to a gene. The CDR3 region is CASSGLAGYQETQYF. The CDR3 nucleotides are TGTGCCAGTAGCGGACTAGCGGGTTACCAAGAGACCCAGTACTTC.

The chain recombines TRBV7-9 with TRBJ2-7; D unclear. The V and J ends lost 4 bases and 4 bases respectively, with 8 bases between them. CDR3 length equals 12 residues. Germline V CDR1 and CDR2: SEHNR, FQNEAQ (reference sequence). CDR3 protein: CASSSGRYEQYF. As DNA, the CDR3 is TGTGCCAGCAGCTCAGGCAGATACGAGCAGTACTTC. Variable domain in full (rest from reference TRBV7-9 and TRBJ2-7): DTGVSQNPRHKITKRGQNVTFRCDPISEHNRLYWYRQTLGQGPEFLTYFQNEAQLEKSRLLSDRFSAERPKGSFSTLEIQRTEQGDSAMYLCASSSGRYEQYFGPGTRLTVT.

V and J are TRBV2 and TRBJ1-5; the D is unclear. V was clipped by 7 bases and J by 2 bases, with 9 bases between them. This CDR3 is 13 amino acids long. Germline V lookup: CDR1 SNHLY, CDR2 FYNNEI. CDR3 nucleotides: TGTGCCAGCAACCAGGAGGGCAATCAGCCCCAGCATTTT. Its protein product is CASNQEGNQPQHF.

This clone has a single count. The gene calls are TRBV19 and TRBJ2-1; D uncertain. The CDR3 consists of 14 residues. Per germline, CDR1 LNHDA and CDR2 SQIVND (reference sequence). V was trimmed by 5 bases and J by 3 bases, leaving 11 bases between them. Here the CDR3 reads CASSSPPNYNEQFF. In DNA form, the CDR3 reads TGTGCCAGTAGTTCCCCCCCAAACTACAATGAGCAGTTCTTC.

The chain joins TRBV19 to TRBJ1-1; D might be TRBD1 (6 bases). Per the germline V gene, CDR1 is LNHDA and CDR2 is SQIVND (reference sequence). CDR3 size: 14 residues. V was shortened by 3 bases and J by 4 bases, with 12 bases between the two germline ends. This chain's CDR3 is CASSMGHSTTEAFF. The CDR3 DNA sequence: TGTGCCAGTAGTATGGGACACTCGACCACTGAAGCTTTCTTT.

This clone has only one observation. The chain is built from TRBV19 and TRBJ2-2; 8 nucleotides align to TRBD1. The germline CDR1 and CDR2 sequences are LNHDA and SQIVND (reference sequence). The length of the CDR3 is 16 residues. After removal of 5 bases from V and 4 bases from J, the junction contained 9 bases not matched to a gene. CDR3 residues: CASSFQGASGTGELFF. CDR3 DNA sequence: TGTGCCAGTAGTTTTCAGGGGGCGTCGGGCACCGGGGAGCTGTTTTTT.

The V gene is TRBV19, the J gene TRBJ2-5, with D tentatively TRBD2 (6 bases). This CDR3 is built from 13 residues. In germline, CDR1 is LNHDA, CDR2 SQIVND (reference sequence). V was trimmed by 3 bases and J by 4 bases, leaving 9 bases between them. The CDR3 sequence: CASSIGTGETQYF. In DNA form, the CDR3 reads TGTGCCAGTAGTATCGGGACTGGAGAGACCCAGTACTTC.

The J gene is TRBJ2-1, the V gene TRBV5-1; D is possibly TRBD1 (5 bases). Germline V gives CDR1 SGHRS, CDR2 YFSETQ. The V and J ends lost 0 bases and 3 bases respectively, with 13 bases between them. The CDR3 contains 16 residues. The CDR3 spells CASSLAQGSIYNEQFF. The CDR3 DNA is TGCGCCAGCAGCTTGGCCCAGGGAAGTATCTACAATGAGCAGTTCTTC.

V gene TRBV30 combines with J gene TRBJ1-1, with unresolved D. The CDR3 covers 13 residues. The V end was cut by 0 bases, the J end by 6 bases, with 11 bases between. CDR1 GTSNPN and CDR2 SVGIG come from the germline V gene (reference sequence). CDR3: CAWSVVIVAEAFF. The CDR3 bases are TGTGCCTGGAGTGTCGTTATAGTCGCTGAAGCTTTCTTT.

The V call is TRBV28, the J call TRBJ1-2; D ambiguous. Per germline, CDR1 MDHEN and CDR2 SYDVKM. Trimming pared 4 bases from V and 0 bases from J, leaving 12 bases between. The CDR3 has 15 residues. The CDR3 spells CASSSGGRANYGYTF. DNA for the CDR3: TGTGCCAGCAGTTCCGGCGGGAGAGCTAACTATGGCTACACCTTC.

The CDR3 DNA reads TGTGCCAGCAGGTCCGCAGGGGGGACCCAGTACTTC. Amino acids: CASRSAGGTQYF. This chain connects TRBV12-3 or TRBV12-4 to TRBJ2-5, with 7 positions matching TRBD1. The CDR3 extends over 12 amino acids. The V gene end was trimmed by 6 bases and the J gene end by 7 bases; junction bases not matched to a gene: 5.

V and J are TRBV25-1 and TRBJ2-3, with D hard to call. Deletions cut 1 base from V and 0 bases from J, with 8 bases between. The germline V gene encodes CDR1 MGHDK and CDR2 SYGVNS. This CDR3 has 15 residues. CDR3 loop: CASSELGGSTDTQYF. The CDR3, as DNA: TGTGCCAGCAGTGAATTAGGCGGCAGCACAGATACGCAGTATTTT.

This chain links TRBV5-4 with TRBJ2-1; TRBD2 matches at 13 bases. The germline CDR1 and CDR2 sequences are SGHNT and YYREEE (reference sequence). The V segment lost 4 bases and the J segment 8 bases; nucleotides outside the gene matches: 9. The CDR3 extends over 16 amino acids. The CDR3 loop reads CASSIGGTSGTYEQFF. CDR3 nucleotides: TGTGCCAGCAGCATAGGGGGGACTAGCGGGACGTATGAGCAGTTCTTC.

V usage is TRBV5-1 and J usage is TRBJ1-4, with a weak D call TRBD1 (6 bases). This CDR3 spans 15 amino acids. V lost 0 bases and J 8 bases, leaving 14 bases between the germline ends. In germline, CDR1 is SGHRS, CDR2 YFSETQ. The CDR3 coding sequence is TGCGCCAGCAGCTTGGCGTACAGGGTGGACGAAAAACTGTTTTTT. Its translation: CASSLAYRVDEKLFF.

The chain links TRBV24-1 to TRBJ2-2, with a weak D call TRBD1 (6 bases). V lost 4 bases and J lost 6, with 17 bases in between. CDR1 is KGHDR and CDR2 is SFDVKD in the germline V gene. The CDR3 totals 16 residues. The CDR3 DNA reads TGTGCCACCAGTGAGCCCGGGACACAAAGTCCCGGGGAGCTGTTTTTT. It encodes CATSEPGTQSPGELFF.